These 23 T cell receptor beta chains came from one sample sequenced in a study of identical twins. TCRdb recomputed calls from the 5' RACE reads with MiXCR, one row per CDR3 protein. Of under 900,000 distinct CDR3 sequences in the sample, roughly an eighth were seen once. These data were likewise used in another study, on yellow fever vaccine responses in identical twins.

Sequences were obtained from PBMCs. The receptors were sampled from a woman aged 18-29 years in good health.

This chain connects TRBV7-8 to TRBJ2-3; D is ambiguous. The ends were cut back, 5 bases at V and 5 bases at J, with 14 bases in the middle. The germline gives CDR1 SGHVS, CDR2 FQNEAQ. The CDR3 is made up of 14 amino acids. The CDR3 reads CASSVQPIGDTQYF. The CDR3 coding sequence is TGTGCCAGCAGCGTACAGCCTATTGGAGATACGCAGTATTTT.

The rearrangement joins TRBV20-1 to TRBJ2-5; D possibly corresponds to TRBD1 (6 bases). V dropped 1 base and J dropped 5 bases, with 23 bases sitting between them. CDR1 DFQATT and CDR2 SNEGSKA come from the germline V gene (reference sequence). The CDR3 is 17 amino acids. The CDR3 sequence is CSARVPGRGMLRETQYF. The CDR3 nucleotides are TGCAGTGCTAGAGTACCTGGCAGGGGAATGCTCCGCGAGACCCAGTACTTC.

The CDR3 coding sequence is TGTGCCAGCAGTTTAGCGTCTTCTGGCACAGATACGCAGTATTTT. Its translation: CASSLASSGTDTQYF. The chain uses TRBV27 and TRBJ2-3; no firm D call. V was cut by 2 bases and J by 1 base, with 10 bases left in between. The CDR3 covers 15 residues. CDR1 is MNHEY and CDR2 is SMNVEV in the germline V gene (reference sequence).

The chain has TRBV28 and TRBJ2-7; D might be TRBD1 (5 bases). In germline, CDR1 is MDHEN, CDR2 SYDVKM. CDR3 length: 16 amino acids. V was shortened by 6 bases and J by 0 bases, with 18 bases between the two germline ends. This CDR3 is CASRPASGFSSYEQYF. The CDR3 coding sequence is TGTGCCAGCAGGCCCGCCTCAGGGTTCAGCTCCTACGAGCAGTACTTC.

The V call is TRBV28, the J call TRBJ2-7, with 8 bases identical to TRBD1. CDR3 length: 16 amino acids. Germline-derived CDR1 and CDR2 are MDHEN and SYDVKM. Unmatched junction bases numbered 9, after V lost 5 bases and J lost 0 bases. CDR3 coding DNA: TGTGCCAGCAGTCGAGGACAGGGCCGGAGCTCCTACGAGCAGTACTTC. This gives the protein CASSRGQGRSSYEQYF.

The gene calls are TRBV7-9 and TRBJ2-5, with 9 bases aligning to TRBD2. Germline CDR1 SEHNR, CDR2 FQNEAQ (reference sequence). V trimming: 4 bases; J trimming: 1 base; junction bases outside the gene matches: 10. This CDR3 spans 17 amino acids. The CDR3 sequence is CASSSKTGTSPQETQYF. The CDR3, as DNA: TGTGCCAGCAGCTCTAAAACCGGGACTAGCCCCCAAGAGACCCAGTACTTC.

CDR3 loop: CASSPPVTTSGSDTQYF. The CDR3 DNA is TGCGCCAGCAGCCCACCTGTTACGACTAGCGGGTCAGATACGCAGTATTTT. The chain is built from TRBV5-1 and TRBJ2-3, with 10 bases fitting TRBD2. The germline V gene has CDR1 SGHRS and CDR2 YFSETQ. The trim removed 4 bases at V and 4 bases at J, leaving 12 bases unmatched. This CDR3 has 17 amino acids.

The chain links TRBV29-1 to TRBJ2-1; 9 positions agree with TRBD2. The CDR3 is 15 residues long. Germline CDR1 SQVTM, CDR2 ANQGSEA. Trimming cost V 4 bases and J 3 bases; bases outside gene matches: 7. The chain's CDR3 is CSVGGAGGFYNEQFF. The CDR3 DNA reads as TGCAGCGTTGGGGGAGCGGGGGGCTTCTACAATGAGCAGTTCTTC.

This clonotype was detected ten times or more. The chain couples TRBV12-3 or TRBV12-4 to TRBJ1-5; D is uncertain. The length of the CDR3 is 14 residues. Trimming pared 5 bases from V and 3 bases from J, leaving 11 bases between. CDR3 in amino acids: CASSKDGSNQPQHF. In DNA form, the CDR3 reads TGTGCCAGCAGTAAAGACGGGTCCAATCAGCCCCAGCATTTT.

This clonotype turned up a few times. The chain joins TRBV12-3 or TRBV12-4 to TRBJ1-2, with a weak D call TRBD1 (6 bases). The CDR3 has 15 residues. Deletions cut 5 bases from V and 6 bases from J, with 19 bases between. CDR3: CASSQEFSGADGYTF. In nucleotides, the CDR3 is TGTGCCAGCAGTCAAGAGTTTTCAGGGGCCGATGGCTACACCTTC.

The V call is TRBV4-1, the J call TRBJ2-1; 12 bases are a match to TRBD2. V gave up 4 bases and J gave up 4 bases; unmatched junction bases: 8. The V gene's germline CDR1 is MGHRA and CDR2 YSYEKL. The CDR3 is 17 residues long. The CDR3: CASSLRRTSGDYNEQFF. CDR3 nucleotides: TGCGCCAGCAGCCTACGCAGGACTAGCGGGGATTACAATGAGCAGTTCTTC.

This chain links TRBV12-3 or TRBV12-4 with TRBJ2-1, with TRBD2 identical over 8 bases. J lost 10 bases, V lost 5 bases, and 13 bases had no gene match. The CDR3 length is 15 residues. For the CDR3, the DNA is TGTGCCAGCAGTCCTCTAGCGGGCGTATTTGGGGAGCAGTTCTTC. The encoded protein is CASSPLAGVFGEQFF.

The chain recombines TRBV20-1 with TRBJ1-2; D remains ambiguous. The CDR3 covers 15 residues. Germline lookup yields CDR1 DFQATT and CDR2 SNEGSKA (reference sequence). The ends were cut back, 6 bases at V and 0 bases at J, with 17 bases in the middle. CDR3 in DNA: TGCAGTGCAACCCCGGCCCTCTTAGCTAACTATGGCTACACCTTC. Translating it yields CSATPALLANYGYTF.

This clonotype was detected ten times or more. The chain carries TRBV6-5 and TRBJ1-1, with D uncertain. CDR3 size: 14 residues. Trimming took 3 bases from V and 0 from J, leaving 8 bases between them. Germline CDR1 and CDR2: MNHEY and SVGAGI. This chain's CDR3 is CASSYSQLNTEAFF. The CDR3 nucleotides read TGTGCCAGCAGTTATTCTCAGTTGAACACTGAAGCTTTCTTT.

The chain recombines TRBV6-2 or TRBV6-3 with TRBJ2-5; 10 bases agree with TRBD2. The CDR3 totals 17 residues. V trimming: 2 bases; J trimming: 5 bases; junction bases outside the gene matches: 11. Looked up from germline, CDR1 is MNHEY and CDR2 is SVGEGT. The CDR3 DNA is TGTGCCAGCAGTTACATGCAGCGGGAGGGCCTTTGGGAGACCCAGTACTTC. It codes for CASSYMQREGLWETQYF.

This clonotype was counted only a few times. V is TRBV4-1 and J is TRBJ1-2, with 12 bases lining up with TRBD1. The CDR3 is 15 residues long. The germline gives CDR1 MGHRA, CDR2 YSYEKL. Trimming removed 1 base from V and 7 bases from J; junction bases left unmatched: 4. CDR3 DNA sequence: TGCGCCAGCAGCCAAGGGGACAGGGGGCGCCTTGGCTACACCTTC. Amino acids: CASSQGDRGRLGYTF.

The chain has TRBV28 and TRBJ1-4, with D possibly matching TRBD1 (5 bases). The CDR3 covers 14 residues. Trimming shortened V by 3 bases and J by 8 bases, and 13 bases separated the two germline ends. Germline V lookup: CDR1 MDHEN, CDR2 SYDVKM. The CDR3 DNA reads TGTGCCAGCAGTTTTGGGGGGAAGAGCGAAAAACTGTTTTTT. Translation gives CASSFGGKSEKLFF.

The CDR3 DNA follows: TGCAGTGCCAGGGCCGGACAGCCGATCTACGAGCAGTACGTC. Translation gives CSARAGQPIYEQYV. The chain is built from TRBV20-1 and TRBJ2-7; a possible D gene is TRBD1 (6 bases). The CDR3 covers 14 residues. Trimming took off 6 bases at V and 3 bases at J, with 18 bases between the two ends. Germline values: CDR1 DFQATT, CDR2 SNEGSKA (reference sequence).

The table lists this clonotype with many counts. CDR3: CASSFEGGPTDTQYF. The CDR3 DNA sequence: TGCGCCAGCAGCTTCGAGGGAGGGCCTACAGATACGCAGTATTTT. The chain recombines TRBV5-1 with TRBJ2-3; 7 nucleotides match TRBD2. Trimming took 2 bases from V and 3 from J; bases not matched to a gene: 6. Per the germline V gene, CDR1 is SGHRS and CDR2 is YFSETQ. The CDR3 contains 15 residues.

This clonotype was found a few times. The rearrangement links TRBV28 to TRBJ1-4; no firm D call. The ends were cut back, 5 bases at V and 10 bases at J, with 20 bases in the middle. The germline CDR1 and CDR2 sequences are MDHEN and SYDVKM. The CDR3 covers 15 residues. The CDR3 DNA reads TGTGCCAGCAGTCCAGGATCTACCGCGTCGGGAAAACTGTTTTTT. This sequence encodes CASSPGSTASGKLFF.

V gene TRBV3-1 combines with J gene TRBJ2-7, with D possibly matching TRBD1 (5 bases). In germline, CDR1 is LGHDT, CDR2 YNNKEL (reference sequence). V was clipped by 3 bases and J by 7 bases, with 19 bases between them. The CDR3 contains 15 residues. CDR3 protein: CASSQQDISTQEQYF. The CDR3, as DNA: TGTGCCAGCAGCCAGCAGGACATTAGCACACAGGAGCAGTACTTC.

The rearrangement joins TRBV4-2 to TRBJ1-1; D ambiguous. Trimming shortened V by 5 bases and J by 1 base, and 8 bases separated the two germline ends. Germline V gene lookup returns CDR1 LGHNA and CDR2 YNFKEQ. The CDR3 totals 13 residues. CDR3 protein: CASSKRENTEAFF. CDR3 DNA: TGTGCCAGCAGCAAAAGGGAGAACACTGAAGCTTTCTTT.

This chain links TRBV20-1 with TRBJ2-2; the match to TRBD2 covers 10 bases. From germline, CDR1 is DFQATT and CDR2 SNEGSKA (reference sequence). With 6 bases clipped from V and 6 bases from J, the junction kept 4 bases outside the gene matches. The length of the CDR3 is 13 residues. The CDR3 bases are TGCAGTGCGCCCGGGACTAGCGCCGGGGAGCTGTTTTTT. Protein product: CSAPGTSAGELFF.